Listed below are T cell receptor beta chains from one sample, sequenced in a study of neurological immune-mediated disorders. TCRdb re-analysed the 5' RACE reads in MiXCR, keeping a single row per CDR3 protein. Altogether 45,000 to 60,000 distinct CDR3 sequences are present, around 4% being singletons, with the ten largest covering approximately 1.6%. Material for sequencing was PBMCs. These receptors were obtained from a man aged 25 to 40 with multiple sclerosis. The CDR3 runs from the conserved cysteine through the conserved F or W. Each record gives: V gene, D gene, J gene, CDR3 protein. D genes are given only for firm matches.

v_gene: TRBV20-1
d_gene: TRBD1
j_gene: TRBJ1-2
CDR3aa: CSARPQTGIYGYTF

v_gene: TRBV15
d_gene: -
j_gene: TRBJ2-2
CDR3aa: CATSRDRAEVKVNTGELFF

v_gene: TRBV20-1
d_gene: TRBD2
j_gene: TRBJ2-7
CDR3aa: CSARDLAGSYEQYF

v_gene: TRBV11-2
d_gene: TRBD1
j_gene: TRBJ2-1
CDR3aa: CASSSSDRGQYEQFF

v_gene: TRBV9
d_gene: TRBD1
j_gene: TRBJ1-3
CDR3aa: CASSAPDRAGNTIYF

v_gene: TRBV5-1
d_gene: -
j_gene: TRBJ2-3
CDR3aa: CASRSHTFTDTQYF

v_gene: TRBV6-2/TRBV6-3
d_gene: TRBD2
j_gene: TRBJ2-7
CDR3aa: CASSQIREATYEQYF

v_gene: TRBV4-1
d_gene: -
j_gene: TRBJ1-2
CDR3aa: CASSQDREERNF

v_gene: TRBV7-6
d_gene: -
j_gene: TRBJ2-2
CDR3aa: CASRAVAGPGELFF

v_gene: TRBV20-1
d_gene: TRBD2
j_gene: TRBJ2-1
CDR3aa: CSAPGLADYNEQFF

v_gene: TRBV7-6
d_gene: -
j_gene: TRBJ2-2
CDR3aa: CASSRSSYADTGELFF

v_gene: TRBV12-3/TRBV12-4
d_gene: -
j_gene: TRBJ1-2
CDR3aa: CASSLRGSNYGYTF

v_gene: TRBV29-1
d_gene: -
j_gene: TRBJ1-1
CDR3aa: CSVYKAEAFF

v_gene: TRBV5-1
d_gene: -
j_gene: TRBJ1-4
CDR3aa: CASSETPASNEKLFF

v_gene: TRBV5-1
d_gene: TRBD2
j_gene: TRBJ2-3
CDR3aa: CASSAPLAGGTDTQYF

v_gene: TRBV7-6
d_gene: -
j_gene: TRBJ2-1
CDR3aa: CASSPHLANEQFF

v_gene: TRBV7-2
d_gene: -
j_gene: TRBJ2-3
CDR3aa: CASSLGEADTQYF

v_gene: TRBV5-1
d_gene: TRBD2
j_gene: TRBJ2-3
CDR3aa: CASSPGLAGGQVDTQYF

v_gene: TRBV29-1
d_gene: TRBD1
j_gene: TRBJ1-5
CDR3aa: CSVRDRVRDQPQHF

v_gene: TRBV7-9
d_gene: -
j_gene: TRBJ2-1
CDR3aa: CASSRSWGEINEQFF

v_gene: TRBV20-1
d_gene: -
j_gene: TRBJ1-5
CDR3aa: CSARETATPNQPQHF

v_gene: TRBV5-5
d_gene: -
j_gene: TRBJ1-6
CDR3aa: CASSPTPTNSPLHF

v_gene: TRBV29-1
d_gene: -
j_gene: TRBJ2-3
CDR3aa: CSVGKGGTSTDTQYF

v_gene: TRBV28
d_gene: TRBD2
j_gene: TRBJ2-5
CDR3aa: CASRGGTSGLQETQYF

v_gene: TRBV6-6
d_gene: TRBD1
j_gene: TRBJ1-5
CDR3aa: CASSSRQGNQPQHF

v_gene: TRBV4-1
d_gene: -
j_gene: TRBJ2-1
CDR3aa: CASSQPSRQANNEQFF

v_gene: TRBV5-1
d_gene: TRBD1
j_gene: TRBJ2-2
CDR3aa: CASSTTGVNTGELFF

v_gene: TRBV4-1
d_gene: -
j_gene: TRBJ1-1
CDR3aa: CASSQGRSIEAFF

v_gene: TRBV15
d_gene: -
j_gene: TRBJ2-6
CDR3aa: CATSRDFSGANVLTF

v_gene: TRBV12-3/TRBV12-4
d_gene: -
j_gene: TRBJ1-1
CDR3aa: CASSPTMDSQNTEAFF

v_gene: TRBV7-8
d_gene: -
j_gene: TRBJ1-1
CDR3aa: CASSFRNTEAFF

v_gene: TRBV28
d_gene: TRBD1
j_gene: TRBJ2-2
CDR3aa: CASSPTPGTGNTGELFF

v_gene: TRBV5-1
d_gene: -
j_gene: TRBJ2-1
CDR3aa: CASSLTGVAGPYNEQFF

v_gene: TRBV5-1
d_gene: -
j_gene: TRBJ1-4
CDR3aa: CASSYGGGEKLFF

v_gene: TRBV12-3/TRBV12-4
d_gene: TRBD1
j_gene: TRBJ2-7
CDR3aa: CASSFLQGRNEQYF

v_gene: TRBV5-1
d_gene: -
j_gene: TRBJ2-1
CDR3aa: CASRPARERSYNEQFF

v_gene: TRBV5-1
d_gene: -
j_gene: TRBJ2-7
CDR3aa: CASSGGRGQFYEQYF

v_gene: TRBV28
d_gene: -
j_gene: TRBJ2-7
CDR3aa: CASRGGTSYEQYF

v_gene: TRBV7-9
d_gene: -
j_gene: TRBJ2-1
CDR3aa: CASTPAGGRPNEQFF

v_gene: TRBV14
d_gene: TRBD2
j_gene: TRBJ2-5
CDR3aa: CASSQDPREGTFQETQYF

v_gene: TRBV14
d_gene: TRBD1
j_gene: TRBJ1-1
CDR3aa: CASSQFQGATEAFF

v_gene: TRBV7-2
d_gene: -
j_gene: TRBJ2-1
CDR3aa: CASSLGLVYNEQFF

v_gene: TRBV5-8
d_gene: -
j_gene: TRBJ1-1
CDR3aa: CASRRGQGLLNTEAFF

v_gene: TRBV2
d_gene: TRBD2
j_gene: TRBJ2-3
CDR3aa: CASRGLAIDSTDTQYF

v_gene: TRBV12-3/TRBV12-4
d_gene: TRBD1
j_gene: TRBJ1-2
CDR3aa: CASSSRRGQGRGGYTF

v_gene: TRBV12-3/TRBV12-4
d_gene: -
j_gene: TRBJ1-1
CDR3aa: CASSFSSGTEAFF

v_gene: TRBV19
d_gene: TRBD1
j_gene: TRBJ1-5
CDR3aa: CASSATGYQPQHF

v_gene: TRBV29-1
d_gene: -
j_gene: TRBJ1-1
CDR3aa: CSVRGRLNTEAFF

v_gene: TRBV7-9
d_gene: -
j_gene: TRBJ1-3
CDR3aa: CASSSFGGGSSGNTIYF

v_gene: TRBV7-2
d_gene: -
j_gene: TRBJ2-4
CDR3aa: CASSLGGGGNIQYF

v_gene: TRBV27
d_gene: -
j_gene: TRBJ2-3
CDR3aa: CASSLGGPGADTQYF